This T cell receptor (beta chain) was recorded in a study of blood T cell repertoires in COVID-19 (TCRdb year 2020). General notes on the study: Samples from collaborators originated in the United States, Italy and Spain and spanned both the acute and convalescent phases of COVID-19. The prospective study material was composed of cDNA or gDNA derived from T cells, B-cell-depleted T cells, or PBMCs. Deeply sampled blood TCRbeta repertoires from subjects exposed to, actively infected with, or recovered from COVID-19 were included in the dataset. A freely available public database, intended as a resource for researchers studying the immune response to SARS-CoV-2, is where the repertoires were released. The samples were drawn from two sources: the first 160 participants of the ongoing ImmuneRACE study, and 1,000 to 1,500 subjects contributed by 6 global collaborators. The sample metadata nearly always contained a de-identified subject ID, COVID-19 status, age in years and sex. Where available, HLA class I and class II types were obtained from metadata supplied by the sample provider rather than from assay-based typing.

Study-wide findings and limitations: How much clinical and demographic metadata was included differed by source and by participant, and the metadata was provided uncurated.

The immunoSEQ Assay, a bias-controlled multiplex PCR, was used to amplify TCRbeta CDR3 regions from genomic DNA. Regarding the original processing steps: Nucleated cell counts per sample were estimated from amplification of reference gene primers within the assay. Sequence reads were collapsed and filtered to measure the absolute abundance of every unique TCRbeta CDR3 rearrangement. For each sample, productive Simpson clonality was calculated as the square root of Simpson's diversity index across productive rearrangements. TCRdb re-hosts the immuneACCESS table, in-frame sequences only. Its copies lack some clones; in the studies checked, an unresolved V gene accounts for under half of them, and the cause for the rest is not known. V, J and clone size derive from that table, while D and trimming were established from the DNA sequence. Present in this sample are about 150,000 clones, approximately 80% of which were seen just once. 10% to 15% of the sample comes from the top ten.

Collaborating institutions collected whole blood in K2EDTA tubes following their own protocols. Collaborator samples were shipped for TCRbeta analysis as frozen whole blood, isolated PBMCs, or DNA extracted from either sample type. Comments on this clone: Its target antigen remains unknown. Base quality data are lacking; no much larger clone is found one base away.

This clonotype was sampled from a man in his sixties with active or convalescent COVID-19. Sequencing input: peripheral blood.

The nucleotide sequence reads as follows: TGTGCCAGCTCACCCCTACCTCCGGGACAGGGGGCCCTGGATTCACCCCTCCACTTT. Translated, this is CASSPLPPGQGALDSPLHF. The chain employs TRBV18 and TRBJ1-6; the junction holds 12 bases that match TRBD1. V is trimmed back by 3 bases and J by 8 bases, and the junction contains 14 bases that no gene match accounts for. The germline V gene specifies KGHSH as CDR1 and LQKENI as CDR2. The CDR3, cysteine through phenylalanine, is 19 amino acids long. Of the read, only the CDR3 DNA is kept; its 57 bases are in frame from base 1.